The 32 T cell receptor beta chains below come from one sample, sequenced in a study of cytomegalovirus exposure and HLA in healthy donors. In the PCR, 60 Vbeta and 13 Jbeta primers were used. Data came from immunoSEQ multiplex PCR; TCRdb stores just in-frame clones and leaves some out. Among approximately 120,000 clones listed, about four fifths were seen once. Input material: PBMCs. Receptor source: a woman under 40 in good health and CMV-seronegative.

This rearrangement joins TRBV27 to TRBJ2-1; TRBD2 agrees at 15 bases. The CDR3 contains 18 residues. Germline V gene data show CDR1 as MNHEY and CDR2 as SMNVEV (reference sequence). V lost 6 bases to trimming and J lost 9 bases; unmatched junction nucleotides: 15. The CDR3 bases are TGTGCCAGCAGCCGACTTCCCGGGACTAGCGGGAGGCGGAGTGAGCAGTTCTTC. Its protein product is CASSRLPGTSGRRSEQFF.

The chain recombines TRBV5-1 with TRBJ1-1, with 9 bases matching TRBD1. This CDR3 comprises 14 residues. Per the germline V gene, CDR1 is SGHRS and CDR2 is YFSETQ. V shed 6 bases, J shed 6 bases, and the junction held 9 bases outside the gene matches. CDR3 in amino acids: CASNRDRDIPEAFF. The CDR3 DNA reads TGCGCCAGCAACCGGGACAGGGACATCCCTGAAGCTTTCTTT.

V and J are TRBV28 and TRBJ1-1; D is possibly TRBD1 (6 bases). Between the trimmed V and J ends, which lost 5 bases and 1 base, there was a span of 14 bases. This CDR3 is 15 amino acids long. CDR1 and CDR2 (germline): MDHEN, SYDVKM. For the CDR3, the DNA is TGTGCCAGCAGTCCACAAGGGACACCGAACACTGAAGCTTTCTTT. The encoded protein is CASSPQGTPNTEAFF.

The chain employs TRBV5-4 and TRBJ1-4, with D possibly TRBD1 on 5 matching bases. The germline V gene has CDR1 SGHNT and CDR2 YYREEE (reference sequence). The CDR3 sequence is 14 residues long. Trimming took off 0 bases at V and 7 bases at J, with 10 bases between the two ends. The chain's CDR3 is CASSLDGGGEKLFF. CDR3 sequence (DNA): TGTGCCAGCAGCTTGGACGGGGGAGGTGAAAAACTGTTTTTT.

The chain recombines TRBV10-3 with TRBJ2-1; TRBD2 aligns across 7 bases. The J segment lost 3 bases and the V segment lost 0 bases, leaving 11 bases of the junction unmatched. Per the germline V gene, CDR1 is ENHRY and CDR2 is SYGVKD. This CDR3 contains 18 residues. The CDR3 bases are TGTGCCATCAGTGAGTCGCGGCTAGCGGCGGATGTCTACAATGAGCAGTTCTTC. Its protein is CAISESRLAADVYNEQFF.

The rearrangement links TRBV7-6 to TRBJ2-1; possibly TRBD2 for D (5 bases). The CDR3 runs to 14 residues. Germline loops: CDR1 SGHVS, CDR2 FNYEAQ. With 1 base removed from V and 5 bases from J, the gap between germline ends came to 9 bases. The CDR3 nucleotides are TGTGCCAGCAGCTTAGAGCGGAGGAACAATGAGCAGTTCTTC. This encodes CASSLERRNNEQFF.

The chain uses TRBV9 and TRBJ2-1; 13 bases agree with TRBD2. The V gene's germline CDR1 is SGDLS and CDR2 YYNGEE. The CDR3 runs to 15 residues. With 4 bases clipped from V and 9 bases from J, the junction kept 7 bases outside the gene matches. CDR3 DNA: TGTGCCAGCAGCCCCCAGGGACTAGCGGGATTTGAGCAGTTCTTC. It yields the protein CASSPQGLAGFEQFF. Filled out from reference TRBV9 and TRBJ2-1, the complete variable domain reads DSGVTQTPKHLITATGQRVTLRCSPRSGDLSVYWYQQSLDQGLQFLIQYYNGEERAKGNILERFSAQQFPDLHSELNLSSLELGDSALYFCASSPQGLAGFEQFFGPGTRLTVL.

The gene calls are TRBV14 and TRBJ2-7, with D perhaps TRBD2 (7 bases). The germline gives CDR1 SGHDN, CDR2 FVKESK. There are 20 residues in the CDR3. V lost 0 bases to trimming and J lost 2 bases, with 26 bases between them. The DNA of the CDR3 is TGTGCCAGCAGCCAAGATTTGCGGGGGAGGTGGAGGGACATTACCTACGAGCAGTACTTC. It yields the protein CASSQDLRGRWRDITYEQYF.

This rearrangement joins TRBV7-9 to TRBJ2-7; 8 bases agree with TRBD2. After removal of 4 bases from V and 6 bases from J, the junction contained 11 bases not matched to a gene. Germline CDR1 SEHNR, CDR2 FQNEAQ (reference sequence). The CDR3 loop spans 15 amino acids. CDR3 DNA: TGTGCCAGCAGCTCACAACCCGGGACTAGTGGCGAGCAGTACTTC. Translation: CASSSQPGTSGEQYF.

This chain uses TRBV15 with TRBJ2-7; 13 nucleotides match TRBD2. J gave up 0 bases and V 3 bases, and 5 bases lay outside the gene matches. CDR3 length: 17 residues. Per the germline V gene, CDR1 is LNHNV and CDR2 is YYDKDF (reference sequence). The CDR3 DNA is TGTGCCACCAGCAGGGGACTAGCGGGGATGAACTCCTACGAGCAGTACTTC. Protein product: CATSRGLAGMNSYEQYF. Full variable domain (remainder filled in from reference TRBV15 and TRBJ2-7): DAMVIQNPRYQVTQFGKPVTLSCSQTLNHNVMYWYQQKSSQAPKLLFHYYDKDFNNEADTPDNFQSRRPNTSFCFLDIRSPGLGDTAMYLCATSRGLAGMNSYEQYFGPGTRLTVT.

The chain has TRBV10-3 and TRBJ2-5, with 7 positions matching TRBD2. Germline-derived CDR1 and CDR2 are ENHRY and SYGVKD. The ends lost 3 bases at V and 5 bases at J; junction bases unmatched: 9. The CDR3 covers 15 residues. Here the CDR3 reads CAISDGAGIVETQYF. The CDR3 nucleotides are TGTGCCATCAGTGACGGAGCGGGAATCGTTGAGACCCAGTACTTC.

The sample holds one count of this clone. This chain joins TRBV5-6 and TRBJ2-7; no definite D call. The CDR3 runs to 14 residues. V lost 1 base and J 2 bases, leaving 10 bases between the germline ends. Germline V gives CDR1 SGHDT, CDR2 YYEEEE. The CDR3 nucleotides read TGTGCCAGCAGCTTGACACCAACTACCTACGAGCAGTACTTC. It is translated as CASSLTPTTYEQYF.

The chain is built from TRBV7-6 and TRBJ2-7; 8 bases map to TRBD2. V lost 4 bases and J lost 3; bases outside the gene matches: 14. The CDR3 length is 17 residues. From germline, CDR1 is SGHVS and CDR2 FNYEAQ. The CDR3 DNA reads as TGTGCCAGCAGCTCCCCGTGGGATAGCGGGAAAAACTACGAGCAGTACTTC. It is translated as CASSSPWDSGKNYEQYF.

V is TRBV9 and J is TRBJ2-7, with 12 bases identical to TRBD2. Germline CDR1 reads SGDLS; CDR2 reads YYNGEE. This CDR3 has 19 amino acids. The trim removed 4 bases at V and 5 bases at J, leaving 19 bases unmatched. CDR3 loop: CASSPLAGGPKSGKNEQYF. For the CDR3, the DNA is TGTGCCAGCAGCCCCCTAGCGGGAGGGCCTAAGTCGGGAAAGAACGAGCAGTACTTC.

The genes are TRBV21-1 and TRBJ2-3; the table assigns TRBD2, which was not confirmed against the DNA. TRBV21-1 is shown as a pseudogene. This CDR3 has 18 amino acids. CDR3 in amino acids: CASSKRRTSGPSTDTQYF. CDR3 nucleotides: TGTGCCAGCAGCAAAAGGCGGACTAGCGGTCCTAGCACAGATACGCAGTATTTT.

The chain couples TRBV30 to TRBJ1-4; no clear D. With 1 base removed from V and 3 bases from J, the gap between germline ends came to 15 bases. Germline CDR1 GTSNPN, CDR2 SVGIG (reference sequence). The CDR3 is 16 residues long. This CDR3 reads CAWSGALPTANEKLFF. As DNA, the CDR3 is TGTGCCTGGAGTGGGGCTCTCCCCACCGCTAATGAAAAACTGTTTTTT.

The J gene is TRBJ2-7, the V gene TRBV27; 7 bases map to TRBD1. Germline assignment: CDR1 MNHEY and CDR2 SMNVEV (reference sequence). The CDR3 sequence is 14 residues long. Trimming took 5 bases from V and 3 from J; bases not matched to a gene: 7. This CDR3 is CASSRTGRHYEQYF. CDR3 DNA sequence: TGTGCCAGCAGTAGGACAGGCCGACACTACGAGCAGTACTTC.

V and J are TRBV11-3 and TRBJ2-3, with 8 bases matching TRBD1. The CDR3 covers 18 residues. CDR1 and CDR2 (germline): SGHNT, YENEEA. With 5 bases clipped from V and 1 base from J, the junction kept 14 bases outside the gene matches. CDR3 sequence (DNA): TGTGCCAGCAGCCCCGGGACAGGTACTGGGCCCGGCACAGATACGCAGTATTTT. This codes for CASSPGTGTGPGTDTQYF.

The chain joins TRBV5-1 to TRBJ2-7, with a weak D call TRBD1 (6 bases). The CDR3 is 14 amino acids. V dropped 5 bases and J dropped 5 bases, with 17 bases sitting between them. Per germline, CDR1 SGHRS and CDR2 YFSETQ. DNA of the CDR3: TGCGCCAGCAGTGGTACAGGGCGCTTCGACGAGCAGTACTTC. It is translated as CASSGTGRFDEQYF.

The CDR3 reads CASSIDRATGELFF. The DNA for the CDR3 is TGTGCCAGTAGTATTGACAGGGCGACCGGGGAGCTGTTTTTT. The rearrangement links TRBV19 to TRBJ2-2; 7 bases are shared with TRBD1. Looked up from germline, CDR1 is LNHDA and CDR2 is SQIVND (reference sequence). V lost 3 bases, J lost 5 bases, and 3 bases stayed unmatched. CDR3 length: 14 amino acids.

The chain recombines TRBV29-1 with TRBJ2-3; 9 bases agree with TRBD2. The CDR3 is made up of 13 amino acids. The J segment lost 6 bases and the V segment lost 5 bases, leaving 6 bases of the junction unmatched. Germline CDR1 SQVTM, CDR2 ANQGSEA. CDR3 nucleotides: TGCAGCGTTCCAGCGGGAGGCCCTGATACGCAGTATTTT. Encoded protein: CSVPAGGPDTQYF.

The gene calls are TRBV6-5 and TRBJ2-5; 7 nucleotides align to TRBD1. V was clipped by 8 bases and J by 2 bases; unmatched bases: 11. This CDR3 contains 15 residues. The germline CDR1 and CDR2 sequences are MNHEY and SVGAGI. CDR3 in DNA: TGTGCCAGCTCCTTTGGGGACAGATTTCAAGAGACCCAGTACTTC. Translating it yields CASSFGDRFQETQYF.

CDR3 nucleotide sequence: TGTGCCAGCTCACTGTCAGGCTTTACAGATACGCAGTATTTT. As protein: CASSLSGFTDTQYF. The chain combines TRBV18 with TRBJ2-3; D is ambiguous. The germline gives CDR1 KGHSH, CDR2 LQKENI. Between the trimmed V and J ends, which lost 4 bases and 3 bases, there was a span of 11 bases. The CDR3 contains 14 residues.

The chain employs TRBV12-5 and TRBJ2-2; 12 nucleotides align to TRBD2. In germline, CDR1 is LGHNT, CDR2 FRNRAP. After removal of 4 bases from V and 6 bases from J, the junction contained 9 bases not matched to a gene. This CDR3 is 17 amino acids long. CDR3: CASGSRTSGMGAGELFF. For the CDR3, the DNA is TGTGCTAGTGGTTCCCGGACTAGCGGGATGGGGGCCGGGGAGCTGTTTTTT.

This chain's CDR3 is CASSQGTSATGELFF. The CDR3 nucleotides are TGCGCCAGCAGCCAAGGGACTAGCGCCACCGGGGAGCTGTTTTTT. This chain connects TRBV4-3 to TRBJ2-2; 9 positions agree with TRBD2. V trimming: 1 base; J trimming: 4 bases; junction bases outside the gene matches: 1. CDR1 is LGHNA and CDR2 is YSLEER in the germline V gene. This CDR3 contains 15 residues.

V and J are TRBV19 and TRBJ1-4, with 7 bases identical to TRBD1. In germline, CDR1 is LNHDA, CDR2 SQIVND (reference sequence). The CDR3 is 16 residues long. V shed 5 bases, J shed 8 bases, and the junction held 14 bases outside the gene matches. The CDR3 DNA follows: TGTGCCAGTAGTTACCTCTCGGGACAGAGGAACGAAAAACTGTTTTTT. Translating it yields CASSYLSGQRNEKLFF. Drawing the rest from reference TRBV19 and TRBJ1-4, the complete variable domain is DGGITQSPKYLFRKEGQNVTLSCEQNLNHDAMYWYRQDPGQGLRLIYYSQIVNDFQKGDIAEGYSVSREKKESFPLTVTSAQKNPTAFYLCASSYLSGQRNEKLFFGSGTQLSVL.

This clone was seen only a few times. The V call is TRBV5-8, the J call TRBJ1-5, with 7 bases fitting TRBD1. CDR1 SGHTS and CDR2 YDEGEE come from the germline V gene. The CDR3 runs 13 residues. Trimming at V came to 4 bases and at J to 2 bases, leaving 0 bases not matched to a gene. The DNA for the CDR3 is TGTGCCAGCAGCGGGACAGGCAATCAGCCCCAGCATTTT. This codes for CASSGTGNQPQHF.

V gene TRBV5-5 combines with J gene TRBJ1-3, with D tentatively TRBD1 (5 bases). The V gene lost 1 base and the J gene lost 2 bases, with 10 bases spanning the gap. Germline lookup yields CDR1 SGHKS and CDR2 YYEKEE (reference sequence). The CDR3 extends over 15 amino acids. The CDR3 loop reads CASSLRGEAGNTIYF. As DNA, the CDR3 is TGTGCCAGCAGCTTGAGAGGGGAGGCTGGAAACACCATATATTTT.

This chain joins TRBV5-1 and TRBJ1-1; a possible D gene is TRBD1 (5 bases). The CDR3 covers 15 residues. Germline assignment: CDR1 SGHRS and CDR2 YFSETQ. With 1 base removed from V and 2 bases from J, the gap between germline ends came to 12 bases. This CDR3 is CASSLLGGSNTEAFF. CDR3 in DNA: TGCGCCAGCAGCTTGCTCGGGGGTTCAAACACTGAAGCTTTCTTT.

The CDR3 DNA follows: TGTGCCAGCAGCTCAACTCCGGGACAGGGAAAACTGTTTTTT. The encoded protein is CASSSTPGQGKLFF. This rearrangement joins TRBV7-6 to TRBJ1-4; 9 bases align to TRBD1. V gave up 4 bases and J gave up 10 bases; unmatched junction bases: 7. The CDR3 runs 14 residues. The germline V gene encodes CDR1 SGHVS and CDR2 FNYEAQ.

The V gene is TRBV6-1, the J gene TRBJ1-4; D remains ambiguous. The CDR3 consists of 16 residues. The V end lost 2 bases, the J end lost 0 bases, and 10 bases lay between the germline ends. Per germline, CDR1 MNHNS and CDR2 SASEGT. CDR3: CASSESSVPTNEKLFF. Written as DNA, the CDR3 is TGTGCCAGCAGTGAATCTTCAGTACCAACTAATGAAAAACTGTTTTTT.

The V and J genes are TRBV28 and TRBJ2-5, with 8 bases aligning to TRBD2. CDR1 and CDR2 (germline): MDHEN, SYDVKM. Trimming cost V 4 bases and J 1 base; bases outside gene matches: 2. This CDR3 contains 14 residues. The DNA for the CDR3 is TGTGCCAGCAGTTCCCTAGCGGGCCAAGAGACCCAGTACTTC. Translation: CASSSLAGQETQYF. The full variable domain, rest sourced from reference TRBV28 and TRBJ2-5, is DVKVTQSSRYLVKRTGEKVFLECVQDMDHENMFWYRQDPGLGLRLIYFSYDVKMKEKGDIPEGYSVSREKKERFSLILESASTNQTSMYLCASSSLAGQETQYFGPGTRLLVL.